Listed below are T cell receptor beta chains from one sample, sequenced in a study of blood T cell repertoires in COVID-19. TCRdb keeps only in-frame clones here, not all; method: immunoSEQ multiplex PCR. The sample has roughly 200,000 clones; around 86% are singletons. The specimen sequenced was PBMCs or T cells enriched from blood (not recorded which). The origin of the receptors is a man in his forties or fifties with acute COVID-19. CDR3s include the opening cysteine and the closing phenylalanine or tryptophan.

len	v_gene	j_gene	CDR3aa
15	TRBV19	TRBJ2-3	CASSRVGSGTDTQYF
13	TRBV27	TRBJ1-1	CASSLDGNTEAFF
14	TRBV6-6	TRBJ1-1	CASSYSGDRIEAFF
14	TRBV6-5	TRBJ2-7	CASTQKGLTYEQYF
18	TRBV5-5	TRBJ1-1	CASSLALSGSVVNTEAFF
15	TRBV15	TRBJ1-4	CATRAGVSRDEKLFF
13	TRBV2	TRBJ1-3	CASMGLPGNTIYF
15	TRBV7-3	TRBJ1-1	CASSTLTGGNTEAFF
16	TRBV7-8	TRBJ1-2	CASSLASPGANYGYTF
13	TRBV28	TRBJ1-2	CAALQGKLYGYTF
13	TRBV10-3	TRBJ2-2	CAIGGDGTGELFF
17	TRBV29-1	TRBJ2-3	CSVVPSSGRAKLNTQYF
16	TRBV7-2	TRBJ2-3	CASSFPGRPRADTQYF
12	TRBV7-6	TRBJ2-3	CASSPRIDEWYF
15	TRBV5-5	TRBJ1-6	CASSGRDPYNSPLHF
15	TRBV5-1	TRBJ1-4	CASSLSLLANEKLFF
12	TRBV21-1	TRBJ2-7	CASRDRGHEQYF
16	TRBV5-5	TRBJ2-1	CASSLAPTLGYNEQFF
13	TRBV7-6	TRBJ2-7	CASSSRLGYEQYF
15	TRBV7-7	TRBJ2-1	CASSLERTSYNEQFF
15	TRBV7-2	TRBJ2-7	CASSSPDRGLYEQYF
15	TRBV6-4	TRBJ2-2	CASSVADPNTGELFF
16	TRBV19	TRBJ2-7	CASRQGTGTEIYEQYF
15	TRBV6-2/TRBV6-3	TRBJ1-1	CASSYSQGSDTEAFF
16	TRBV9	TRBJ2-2	CASSPRRDSNTGELFF
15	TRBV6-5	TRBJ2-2	CASRTDRGVHGELFF
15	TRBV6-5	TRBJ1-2	CASRRGDKGPYGYTF
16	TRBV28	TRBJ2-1	CASRIGSTETYNEQFF
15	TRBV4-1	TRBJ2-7	CASSQDAGGGYEQYF
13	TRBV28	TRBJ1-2	CASTEGQGYGYTF
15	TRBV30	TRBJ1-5	CAWSVPQGEYQPQHF
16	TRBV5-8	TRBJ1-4	CASRPPGGGKGEKLFF
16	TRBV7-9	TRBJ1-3	CATVSGGRGDGNTIYF
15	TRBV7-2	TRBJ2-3	CASSFRDRGTDTQYF
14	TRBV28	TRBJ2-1	CASSFERLYNEQFF
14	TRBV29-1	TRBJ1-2	CSVEGHRGHYGYTF
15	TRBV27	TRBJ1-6	CASSSWTAGGSPLHF
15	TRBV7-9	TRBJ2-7	CASSPLAGDNYEQYF
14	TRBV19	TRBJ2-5	CASRDRGPSETQYF
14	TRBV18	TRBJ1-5	CASSPRGGNQPQHF
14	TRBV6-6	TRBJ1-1	CASSYAGLGTEAFF
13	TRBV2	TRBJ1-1	CASSYRGGTEAFF
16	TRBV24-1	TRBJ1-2	CATSAWGTGGNYGYTF
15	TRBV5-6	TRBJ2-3	CASSLYSGGTDTQYF
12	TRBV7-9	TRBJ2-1	CASSVLGDPQFF
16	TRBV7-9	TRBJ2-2	CASSHTRRGSTGELFF
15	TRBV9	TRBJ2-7	CASSLGRVHCCEQYF
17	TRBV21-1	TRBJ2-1	CASDPGGNSSSYNEQFF
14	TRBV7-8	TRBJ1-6	CASSLRRGNSPLHF
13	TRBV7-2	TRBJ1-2	CASSLGQGDGYTF